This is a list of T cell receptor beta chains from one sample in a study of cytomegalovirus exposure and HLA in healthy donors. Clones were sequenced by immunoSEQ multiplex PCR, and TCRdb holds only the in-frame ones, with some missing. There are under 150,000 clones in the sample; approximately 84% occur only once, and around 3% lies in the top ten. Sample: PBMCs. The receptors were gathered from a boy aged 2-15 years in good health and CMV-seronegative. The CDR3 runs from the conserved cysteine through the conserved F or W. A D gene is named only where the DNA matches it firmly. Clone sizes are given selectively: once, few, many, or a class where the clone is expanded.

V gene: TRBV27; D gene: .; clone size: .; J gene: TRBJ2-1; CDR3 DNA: TGTGCCAGCAGTTTAGGTCCCTTGGGGCACAATGAGCAGTTCTTC; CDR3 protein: CASSLGPLGHNEQFF
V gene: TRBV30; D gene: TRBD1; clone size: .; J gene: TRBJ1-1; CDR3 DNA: TGTGCCTGGAACACAGGGGGCAACACTGAAGCTTTCTTT; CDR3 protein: CAWNTGGNTEAFF
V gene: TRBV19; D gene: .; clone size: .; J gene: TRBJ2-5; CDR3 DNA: TGTGCCAGGGGGGGGCTACAAGAGACCCAGTACTTC; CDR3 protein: CARGGLQETQYF
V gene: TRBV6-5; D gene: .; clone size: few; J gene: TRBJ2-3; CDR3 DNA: TGTGCCAGCAGTGAAGGGCGGGATACAGATACGCAGTATTTT; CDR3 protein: CASSEGRDTDTQYF
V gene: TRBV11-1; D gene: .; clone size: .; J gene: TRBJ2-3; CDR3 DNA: TGTGCCTCCGGGGTTTGGACAGATACGCAGTATTTT; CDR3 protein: CASGVWTDTQYF
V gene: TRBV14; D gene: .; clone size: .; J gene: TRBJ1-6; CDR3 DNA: TGTGCCAGCAGCCAGGCCCTGACAGTGAGCTCCTATAATTCACCCCTCCACTTT; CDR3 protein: CASSQALTVSSYNSPLHF
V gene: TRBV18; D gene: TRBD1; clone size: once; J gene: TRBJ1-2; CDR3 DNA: TGTGCCAGCTCACCACCGGGGGACAGGGTAAATGGCTACACCTTC; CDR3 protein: CASSPPGDRVNGYTF
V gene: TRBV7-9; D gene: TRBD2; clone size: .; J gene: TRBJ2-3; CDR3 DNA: TGTGCCAGCAGCCCTCGGGGGGTGGGAGGGCCGCCAGATACGCAGTATTTT; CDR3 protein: CASSPRGVGGPPDTQYF
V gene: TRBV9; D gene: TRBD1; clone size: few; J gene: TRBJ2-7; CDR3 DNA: TGTGCCAGCAGCGCCTTCGCGGGACAGGTCTCCTACGAGCAGTACTTC; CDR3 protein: CASSAFAGQVSYEQYF
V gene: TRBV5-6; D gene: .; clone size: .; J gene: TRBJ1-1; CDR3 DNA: TGTGCCAGCAGCTTAGGCCCGCAGGCCTCGTTGAACACTGAAGCTTTCTTT; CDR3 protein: CASSLGPQASLNTEAFF
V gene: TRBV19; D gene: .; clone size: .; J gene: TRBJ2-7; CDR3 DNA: TGTGCCAGTAGCTACGATTGGGAGCTTGGTAGCTCCGAGCAGTACTTC; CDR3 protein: CASSYDWELGSSEQYF
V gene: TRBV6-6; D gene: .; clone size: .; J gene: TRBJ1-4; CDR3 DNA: TGTGCCAGCACTGACAGACCTAATGAAAAACTGTTTTTT; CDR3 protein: CASTDRPNEKLFF
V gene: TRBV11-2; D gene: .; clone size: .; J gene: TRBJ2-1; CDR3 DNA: TGTGCCAGCAGCTTTGAGGTCTCCTACAATGAGCAGTTCTTC; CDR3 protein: CASSFEVSYNEQFF
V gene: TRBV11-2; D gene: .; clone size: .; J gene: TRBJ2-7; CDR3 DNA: TGTGCCAGCAGCTCCGTGAGGATGGGACTCTACGAGCAGTACTTC; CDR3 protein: CASSSVRMGLYEQYF
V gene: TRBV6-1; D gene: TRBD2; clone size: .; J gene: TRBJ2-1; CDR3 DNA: TGTGCCAGCAGTGACGGACTAGCGGGCCCATACAATGAGCAGTTCTTC; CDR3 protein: CASSDGLAGPYNEQFF
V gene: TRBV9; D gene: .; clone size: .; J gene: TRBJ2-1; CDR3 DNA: TGTGCCAGCAGCGTAGAGGTTAGCGGGCTAGGGGGGAAGTTCTTC; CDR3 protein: CASSVEVSGLGGKFF
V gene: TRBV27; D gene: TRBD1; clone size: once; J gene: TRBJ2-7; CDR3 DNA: TGTGCCAGCAGTTTATCGACGGGACAGCTCTCCTACGAGCAGTACTTC; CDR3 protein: CASSLSTGQLSYEQYF
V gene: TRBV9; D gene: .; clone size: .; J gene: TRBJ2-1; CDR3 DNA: TGTGCCAGCGCACCTAGCTACAATGAGCAGTTCTTC; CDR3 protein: CASAPSYNEQFF
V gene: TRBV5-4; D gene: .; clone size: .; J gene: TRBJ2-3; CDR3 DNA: TGTGCCAGCAGCCCGGCCGGGGGGCCCCTAGATACGCAGTATTTT; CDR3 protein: CASSPAGGPLDTQYF
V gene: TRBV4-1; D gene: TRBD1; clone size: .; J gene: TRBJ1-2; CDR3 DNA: TGCGCCAGCAGCCAAGATAGACAGGGGGTCGACGGCTACACCTTC; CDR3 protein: CASSQDRQGVDGYTF
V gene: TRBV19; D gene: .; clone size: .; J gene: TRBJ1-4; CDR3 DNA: TGTGCCAGTAGTATCCTCGGGAGGGGATCCAATGAAAAACTGTTTTTT; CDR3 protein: CASSILGRGSNEKLFF
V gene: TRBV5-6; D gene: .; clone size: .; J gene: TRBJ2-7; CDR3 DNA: TGTGCCAGCAGCTTGGCAGGGGTCCAATCCTACGAGCAGTACTTC; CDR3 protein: CASSLAGVQSYEQYF
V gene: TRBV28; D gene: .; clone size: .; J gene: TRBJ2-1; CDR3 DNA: TGTGCCAGCACGGGGGGCCTCGCCTACAATGAGCAGTTCTTC; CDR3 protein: CASTGGLAYNEQFF
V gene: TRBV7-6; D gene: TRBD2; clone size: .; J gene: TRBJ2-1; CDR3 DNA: TGTGCCAGCAGCCCGGGCGGGGGTGAGCAGTTCTTC; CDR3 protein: CASSPGGGEQFF
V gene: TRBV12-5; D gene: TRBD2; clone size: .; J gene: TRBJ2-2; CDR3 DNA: TGTGCTAGTGGCTGGACTAGCGGGATAGGGGAGCTGTTTTTT; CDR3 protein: CASGWTSGIGELFF
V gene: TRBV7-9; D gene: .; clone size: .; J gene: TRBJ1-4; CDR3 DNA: TGTGCCAGCAGCGGCTCTGAGGCAGGGGAATCAAATGAAAAACTGTTTTTT; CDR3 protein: CASSGSEAGESNEKLFF
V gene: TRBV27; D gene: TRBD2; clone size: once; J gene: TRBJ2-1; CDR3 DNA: TGTGCCAGCAGCGTTTCCGTTTTCCTGACTAGCGAGCAGTTCTTC; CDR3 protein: CASSVSVFLTSEQFF
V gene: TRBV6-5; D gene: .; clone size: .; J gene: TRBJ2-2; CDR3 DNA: TGTGCCACAGGGGTCACCGGGGAGCTGTTTTTT; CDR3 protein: CATGVTGELFF
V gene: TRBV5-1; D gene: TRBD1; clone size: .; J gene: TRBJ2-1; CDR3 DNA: TGCGCCAGCAGCACGGACAGGGTCGATGAGCAGTTCTTC; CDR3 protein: CASSTDRVDEQFF
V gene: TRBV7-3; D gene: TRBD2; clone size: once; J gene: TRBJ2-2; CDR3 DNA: TGTGCCAGCAGCCTTAGCGGGAATAGCGGGGGGGAGCTGTTTTTT; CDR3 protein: CASSLSGNSGGELFF
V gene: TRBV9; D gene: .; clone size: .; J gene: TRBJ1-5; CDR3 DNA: TGTGCCAGCAGCGTAGGGCTTGGCCAGCCCCAGCATTTT; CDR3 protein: CASSVGLGQPQHF
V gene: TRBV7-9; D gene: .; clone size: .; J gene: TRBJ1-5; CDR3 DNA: TGTGCCAGCAGCTTAGGGGAATTAGGGGGGGATCAGCCCCAGCATTTT; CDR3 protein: CASSLGELGGDQPQHF
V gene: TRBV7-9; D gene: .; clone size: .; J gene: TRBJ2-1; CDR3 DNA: TGTGCCAGCAGCTTAGTTTCAGGGTTATACAATGAGCAGTTCTTC; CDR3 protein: CASSLVSGLYNEQFF
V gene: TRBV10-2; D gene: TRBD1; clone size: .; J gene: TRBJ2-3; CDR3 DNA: TGCGCCAGCAGTGAGACAGGGGGTCTCGTCCCGCACCTCTTCACAGATACGCAGTATTTT; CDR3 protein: CASSETGGLVPHLFTDTQYF
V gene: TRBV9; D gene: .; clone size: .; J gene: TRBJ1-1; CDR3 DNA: TGTGCCAGCAGCGTAGAGGGGACAAGGAACACTGAAGCTTTCTTT; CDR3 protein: CASSVEGTRNTEAFF
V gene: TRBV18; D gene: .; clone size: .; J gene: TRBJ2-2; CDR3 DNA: TGTGCCAGCTCACCAGCGTTTGGTGTGGACACCGGGGAGCTGTTTTTT; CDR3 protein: CASSPAFGVDTGELFF
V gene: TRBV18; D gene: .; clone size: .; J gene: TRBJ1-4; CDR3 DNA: TGTGCCAGCTCACTCCTCGAACAGGGCAGTGGAAAACTGTTTTTT; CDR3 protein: CASSLLEQGSGKLFF
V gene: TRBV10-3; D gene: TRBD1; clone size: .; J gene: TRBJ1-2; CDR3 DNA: TGTGCCATCAGCTTGGGACAGGCGATCTATGGCTACACCTTC; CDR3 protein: CAISLGQAIYGYTF
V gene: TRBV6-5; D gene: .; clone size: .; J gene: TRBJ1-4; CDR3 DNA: TGTGCCAGCAGTTACCAGGGAGGGGGTGAAAAACTGTTTTTT; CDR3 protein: CASSYQGGGEKLFF
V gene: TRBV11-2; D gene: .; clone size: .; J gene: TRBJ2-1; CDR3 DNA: TGTGCCAGCAGCTTAGTTCCCGGGAATGAGCAGTTCTTC; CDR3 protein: CASSLVPGNEQFF
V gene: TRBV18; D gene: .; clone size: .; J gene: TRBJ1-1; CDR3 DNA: TGTGCCAGCTCACCCCTGGACAGCCGAGCTTTCTTT; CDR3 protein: CASSPLDSRAFF
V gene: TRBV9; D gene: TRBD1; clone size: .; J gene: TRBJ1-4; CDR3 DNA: TGTGCCAGCAGCCTCGACAGGGGGAGGTTGGCTAATGAAAAACTGTTTTTT; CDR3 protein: CASSLDRGRLANEKLFF
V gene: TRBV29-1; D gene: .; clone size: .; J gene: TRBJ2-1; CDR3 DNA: TGCAGCGTTCACCCAGTCTCCTACAATGAGCAGTTCTTC; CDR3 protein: CSVHPVSYNEQFF
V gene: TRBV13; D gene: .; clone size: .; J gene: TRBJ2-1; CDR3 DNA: TGTGCCAGCAGCCGAAGGAGGGGAAATGAGCAGTTCTTC; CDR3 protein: CASSRRRGNEQFF
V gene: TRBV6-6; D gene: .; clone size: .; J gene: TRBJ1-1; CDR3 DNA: TGTGCCAGCAGTTACGACAGAAACACTGAAGCTTTCTTT; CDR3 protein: CASSYDRNTEAFF
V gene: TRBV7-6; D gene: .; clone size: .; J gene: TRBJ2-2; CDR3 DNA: TGTGCCAGCAGCTGGGGGCAGACTAACACCGGGGAGCTGTTTTTT; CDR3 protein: CASSWGQTNTGELFF
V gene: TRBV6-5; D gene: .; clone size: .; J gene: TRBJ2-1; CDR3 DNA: TGTGCCAGCAGTCCCATGGTTTTGCGAGAGCAGTTCTTC; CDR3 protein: CASSPMVLREQFF
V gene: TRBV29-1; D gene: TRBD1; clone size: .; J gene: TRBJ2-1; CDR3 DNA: TGCAGCGTTGGGGACAGCTCCTACAATGAGCAGTTCTTC; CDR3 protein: CSVGDSSYNEQFF
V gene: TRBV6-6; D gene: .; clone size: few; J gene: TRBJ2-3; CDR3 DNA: TGTGCCAGCAGTCCAGGGTTCGATACGCAGTATTTT; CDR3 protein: CASSPGFDTQYF
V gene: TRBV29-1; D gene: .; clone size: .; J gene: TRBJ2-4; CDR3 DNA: TGCAGCGTTGAGAGCAGGGTAAAAAACATTCAGTACTTC; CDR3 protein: CSVESRVKNIQYF
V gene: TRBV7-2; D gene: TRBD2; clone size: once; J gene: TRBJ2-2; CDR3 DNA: TGTGCCAGCCGGGAGGGAGGTCGGACCGGGGAGCTGTTTTTT; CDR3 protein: CASREGGRTGELFF
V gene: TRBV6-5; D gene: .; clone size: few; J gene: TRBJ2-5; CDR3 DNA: TGTGCCAGCAGTTGGGGGGAGAGGGAGACCCAGTACTTC; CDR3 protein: CASSWGERETQYF
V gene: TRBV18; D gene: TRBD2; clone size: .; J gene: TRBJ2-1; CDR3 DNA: TGTGCCAGCTCACCAAAGTCTAGCGGGAACAATGAGCAGTTCTTC; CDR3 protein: CASSPKSSGNNEQFF
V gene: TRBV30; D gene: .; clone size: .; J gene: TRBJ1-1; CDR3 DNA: TGTGCCTGGAGTGTAGTTGAGGGAGCGGAAGCTTTCTTT; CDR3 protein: CAWSVVEGAEAFF